The 28 T cell receptor beta chains listed next were all sequenced from one sample in a study of blood T cell repertoires in COVID-19. Produced via immunoSEQ multiplex PCR; TCRdb's table is partial and in-frame only. This table has roughly 380,000 clones, about 88% appearing once. Material for sequencing was peripheral blood. All receptors come from a woman aged 35 to 49 with COVID-19, enrolled during active disease.

V and J are TRBV5-1 and TRBJ2-1, with TRBD1 identical over 9 bases. The CDR3 is 18 residues long. After removal of 4 bases from V and 2 bases from J, the junction contained 13 bases not matched to a gene. Germline lookup yields CDR1 SGHRS and CDR2 YFSETQ. The CDR3 reads CASSTLKGQGWTYNEQFF. In DNA, the CDR3 is TGCGCCAGCAGCACCCTAAAGGGACAGGGATGGACCTACAATGAGCAGTTCTTC.

The chain links TRBV3-1 (or the pseudogene TRBV3-2) to TRBJ2-7; 7 bases map to TRBD2. CDR3 length equals 15 residues. Looked up from germline, CDR1 is LGHDT and CDR2 is YNNKEL (reference sequence). The V and J ends lost 2 bases and 3 bases, in that order; junction bases with no gene match: 7. The CDR3 sequence is CASSQQGGSIYEQYF. The CDR3 region has the DNA TGTGCCAGCAGCCAACAGGGAGGGTCTATCTACGAGCAGTACTTC.

This chain uses TRBV11-3 with TRBJ2-3; maybe TRBD1 (6 bases). Germline V gene sequence: CDR1 SGHNT, CDR2 YENEEA. The CDR3 consists of 16 residues. Trimming pared 5 bases from V and 2 bases from J, leaving 17 bases between. CDR3 nucleotides: TGTGCCAGCAGCCCCGGGACATCCTTCTCCACAGATACGCAGTATTTT. It encodes CASSPGTSFSTDTQYF.

Notes on this clone: The identical CDR3 is also encoded by other nucleotide sequences in the sample. This rearrangement joins TRBV5-1 to TRBJ1-1; 8 positions agree with TRBD1. V shed 3 bases and J 4 bases; nucleotides not matched to a gene: 5. The CDR3 is 14 residues long. CDR1 SGHRS and CDR2 YFSETQ come from the germline V gene. CDR3 loop: CASSYGQGGTEAFF. CDR3 nucleotide sequence: TGCGCCAGCAGCTATGGACAGGGAGGCACTGAAGCTTTCTTT. Supplemented by reference TRBV5-1 and TRBJ1-1, the full variable domain reads KAGVTQTPRYLIKTRGQQVTLSCSPISGHRSVSWYQQTPGQGLQFLFEYFSETQRNKGNFPGRFSGRQFSNSRSEMNVSTLELGDSALYLCASSYGQGGTEAFFGQGTRLTVV.

The chain has TRBV7-2 and TRBJ1-1; D ambiguous. Trimming took 4 bases from V and 10 from J, leaving 10 bases between them. Germline CDR1 reads SGHTA; CDR2 reads FQGNSA. CDR3 length: 11 residues. CDR3 nucleotide sequence: TGTGCCAGCAGCTCTTTAGTCGCAGCTTTCTTT. Amino acids: CASSSLVAAFF.

The chain joins TRBV12-3 or TRBV12-4 to TRBJ1-2; D uncertain. The V and J ends lost 5 bases and 7 bases respectively, with 11 bases between them. The CDR3 extends over 12 amino acids. The CDR3: CASSRGETGYTF. The CDR3, as DNA: TGTGCCAGCAGTCGTGGGGAGACTGGCTACACCTTC.

This chain uses TRBV27 with TRBJ2-1; 10 positions agree with TRBD2. The CDR3 spans 14 residues. Germline CDR1 and CDR2: MNHEY and SMNVEV (reference sequence). With 5 bases clipped from V and 5 bases from J, the junction kept 3 bases outside the gene matches. The CDR3 DNA sequence: TGTGCCAGCAGTCGGACTAGCGGAAACAATGAGCAGTTCTTC. Translated: CASSRTSGNNEQFF.

As to this clone: This same CDR3 is encoded by further DNA sequences in the sample. The chain couples TRBV9 to TRBJ2-3, with 11 nucleotides matching TRBD2. Trimming took 3 bases from V and 3 from J; bases not matched to a gene: 3. The CDR3 has 15 amino acids. CDR1 SGDLS and CDR2 YYNGEE come from the germline V gene. Here the CDR3 DNA reads TGTGCCAGCAGCGCCACTAGCGGGAGAACAGATACGCAGTATTTT. Its protein is CASSATSGRTDTQYF.

J is TRBJ2-7 and V is TRBV9, with 11 bases matching TRBD2. V trimming: 4 bases; J trimming: 2 bases; junction bases outside the gene matches: 5. This CDR3 spans 15 amino acids. The germline CDR1 and CDR2 sequences are SGDLS and YYNGEE. CDR3 DNA: TGTGCCAGCAGCTCCGGACTAGCGGGCGCCTACGAGCAGTACTTC. The encoded protein is CASSSGLAGAYEQYF.

This chain links TRBV30 with TRBJ2-1; tentatively, D is TRBD1 (5 bases). The CDR3 is made up of 14 amino acids. Germline V lookup: CDR1 GTSNPN, CDR2 SVGIG (reference sequence). Trimming took off 3 bases at V and 4 bases at J, with 13 bases between the two ends. CDR3 nucleotide sequence: TGTGCCTGGAGCGCTCAGGGTGGTTACAATGAGCAGTTCTTC. It encodes CAWSAQGGYNEQFF.

This clone was detected once. V usage is TRBV19 and J usage is TRBJ2-7; no clear D gene. The CDR3 has 13 residues. The germline V and J ends were trimmed by 7 bases and 6 bases, with 16 bases remaining between them. From germline, CDR1 is LNHDA and CDR2 SQIVND (reference sequence). CDR3 residues: CASNPNTPGEQYF. In nucleotides, the CDR3 is TGTGCCAGTAATCCCAACACCCCTGGCGAGCAGTACTTC.

The rearrangement joins TRBV6-5 to TRBJ2-7; D is possibly TRBD2 (6 bases). This CDR3 spans 16 amino acids. Germline V gene data show CDR1 as MNHEY and CDR2 as SVGAGI. Trimming left V 0 bases short and J 3 bases short, with 15 bases between. The CDR3 region is CASSYSTGVVGYEQYF. CDR3 sequence (DNA): TGTGCCAGCAGTTACTCGACGGGGGTCGTGGGCTACGAGCAGTACTTC.

The gene calls are TRBV5-1 and TRBJ1-6; D ambiguous. CDR1 SGHRS and CDR2 YFSETQ come from the germline V gene. V was cut by 2 bases and J by 12 bases, with 15 bases left in between. This CDR3 has 14 residues. This CDR3 reads CASSLNSGGEPLHF. In DNA form, the CDR3 reads TGCGCCAGCAGCTTAAATTCAGGCGGGGAACCCCTCCACTTT.

This sequence joins TRBV5-1 and TRBJ2-7, with 11 bases that match TRBD1. Germline V CDR1 and CDR2: SGHRS, YFSETQ. The CDR3 extends over 14 amino acids. The J segment lost 6 bases and the V segment lost 5 bases, leaving 7 bases of the junction unmatched. CDR3 coding DNA: TGCGCCAGCAGTCCCGGGACAGGGGGAATCGAGCAGTACTTC. This codes for CASSPGTGGIEQYF.

V is TRBV10-3 and J is TRBJ2-2; 8 nucleotides agree with TRBD1. Looked up from germline, CDR1 is ENHRY and CDR2 is SYGVKD. J gave up 1 base and V 5 bases, and 6 bases lay outside the gene matches. The CDR3 length is 16 residues. As DNA, the CDR3 is TGTGCCATCAGTCAGACCGGGACAGGGAACACCGGGGAGCTGTTTTTT. It is translated as CAISQTGTGNTGELFF.

This rearrangement joins TRBV12-3 or TRBV12-4 to TRBJ1-6; TRBD1 is a possible D gene (6 bases). The CDR3 consists of 13 residues. Trimming took off 3 bases at V and 9 bases at J, with 9 bases between the two ends. CDR3 nucleotides: TGTGCCAGCAGTTTGTTGGGGGCTTCACCCCTCCACTTT. Encoded protein: CASSLLGASPLHF.

The V gene is TRBV28, the J gene TRBJ1-2; no firm D call. Germline V gives CDR1 MDHEN, CDR2 SYDVKM. The CDR3 runs 15 residues. V lost 6 bases to trimming and J lost 4 bases, with 18 bases between them. The CDR3 loop is CASSSQHPGAYGYTF. For the CDR3, the DNA is TGTGCCAGCAGCTCCCAGCACCCAGGCGCCTATGGCTACACCTTC.

The chain recombines TRBV2 with TRBJ1-2; 7 bases agree with TRBD1. The CDR3 runs to 14 residues. V trimming: 7 bases; J trimming: 5 bases; junction bases outside the gene matches: 10. Germline loops: CDR1 SNHLY, CDR2 FYNNEI. The CDR3 sequence: CASTPDRSLYGYTF. CDR3 nucleotide sequence: TGTGCCAGCACCCCGGACAGGAGCCTTTATGGCTACACCTTC.

The chain couples TRBV5-4 to TRBJ2-1; 12 nucleotides match TRBD2. The CDR3 sequence is 15 residues long. V dropped 4 bases and J dropped 7; count of bases not matched to a gene: 6. CDR1 and CDR2 (germline): SGHNT, YYREEE (reference sequence). The CDR3 DNA sequence: TGTGCCAGCAGCAAGCCGACTAGCGGGAGTAATGAGCAGTTCTTC. Its protein is CASSKPTSGSNEQFF.

V and J are TRBV4-1 and TRBJ2-2; TRBD2 agrees at 7 bases. V lost 4 bases to trimming and J lost 11 bases; unmatched junction nucleotides: 4. The germline CDR1 and CDR2 sequences are MGHRA and YSYEKL. This CDR3 is 12 amino acids long. CDR3 amino acids: CASSRGEGELFF. DNA for the CDR3: TGCGCCAGCAGCCGAGGGGAGGGAGAGCTGTTTTTT.

A note on this clone: At one end, the junction sequence differs from germline, possibly due to a read error. The rearrangement uses TRBV7-2 and TRBJ1-2, with unresolved D. Germline V gene sequence: CDR1 SGHTA, CDR2 FQGNSA. The CDR3 loop spans 14 amino acids. The CDR3 DNA sequence: TGTGCCAGCAGCTTAGGAGGGAGGGAAGCTGGCAACACCTTC. Residues: CASSLGGREAGNTF.

This rearrangement joins TRBV7-3 to TRBJ1-1; 7 bases map to TRBD1. Germline V gene lookup returns CDR1 SGHTA and CDR2 FQGTGA. J lost 0 bases, V lost 1 base, and 8 bases had no gene match. This CDR3 contains 17 residues. CDR3 in amino acids: CASSLMPGQRMNTEAFF. CDR3 coding DNA: TGTGCCAGCAGCTTAATGCCGGGACAGCGCATGAACACTGAAGCTTTCTTT.

The chain uses TRBV4-2 and TRBJ1-4; D ambiguous. CDR3 length: 15 residues. The germline V gene encodes CDR1 LGHNA and CDR2 YNFKEQ. Trimming removed 0 bases from V and 8 bases from J, with 13 bases in between. The CDR3 coding sequence is TGTGCCAGCAGCCAAGACGGGTTCAGTAGGGAAAAACTGTTTTTT. Its protein product is CASSQDGFSREKLFF.

Comment on this clone: Other DNA sequences within the sample encode an identical CDR3. This chain joins TRBV29-1 and TRBJ1-1; D not certain. The germline V and J ends were trimmed by 4 bases and 0 bases, with 3 bases remaining between them. Germline V gene lookup returns CDR1 SQVTM and CDR2 ANQGSEA. The CDR3 consists of 11 residues. In nucleotides, the CDR3 is TGCAGCGTTGCAGTGAACACTGAAGCTTTCTTT. Encoded protein: CSVAVNTEAFF.

The chain carries TRBV7-2 and TRBJ1-4; no definite D call. CDR1 is SGHTA, CDR2 FQGNSA, per germline. The CDR3 loop spans 14 amino acids. V was clipped by 4 bases and J by 0 bases, with 6 bases between them. CDR3 DNA: TGTGCCAGCAGCTCCCGGGCAACTAATGAAAAACTGTTTTTT. Amino acids: CASSSRATNEKLFF.

This clone has a handful of counts. This chain joins TRBV27 and TRBJ2-1, with a weak D call TRBD2 (6 bases). From germline, CDR1 is MNHEY and CDR2 SMNVEV (reference sequence). The CDR3 length is 14 residues. V lost 5 bases and J 10 bases, leaving 18 bases between the germline ends. The CDR3 loop is CASSGPAGWGEQFF. Written as DNA, the CDR3 is TGTGCCAGCAGTGGCCCGGCGGGATGGGGCGAGCAGTTCTTC.

The chain recombines TRBV7-2 with TRBJ1-2, with 8 bases fitting TRBD1. V lost 5 bases and J lost 5; bases outside the gene matches: 7. The CDR3 has 14 residues. Germline V gene lookup returns CDR1 SGHTA and CDR2 FQGNSA. The CDR3 here is CASSRDQGAYGYTF. The CDR3 nucleotides read TGTGCCAGCAGCAGAGACCAGGGGGCGTATGGCTACACCTTC.

The V and J genes are TRBV19 and TRBJ1-6, with D perhaps matching TRBD1 (5 bases). With 6 bases removed from V and 0 bases from J, the gap between germline ends came to 12 bases. CDR1 LNHDA and CDR2 SQIVND come from the germline V gene (reference sequence). The CDR3 consists of 16 residues. In nucleotides, the CDR3 is TGTGCCAGTAGCGTCCAGGGCAACTCCTATAATTCACCCCTCCACTTT. Translation: CASSVQGNSYNSPLHF.